This T cell receptor beta chain appears in the sequencing data of a study of CD8+CD57+ T cells in acquired aplastic anemia. Study observations and caveats: CD8+ Simpson's diversity showed no significant patient-control difference.

Only patients with CD8+CD57+ cell expansion on flow cytometry were chosen for sequencing. The V segment lost 4 bases and the J segment 1 base; nucleotides outside the gene matches: 8. Germline V gene lookup returns CDR1 LGHDT and CDR2 YNNKEL (reference sequence). CDR3 length: 18 amino acids. With respect to this clonotype: The antigen remains undetermined.

TCR beta VDJ combinations and CDR3 sequences were profiled from genomic DNA. TCRdb re-derived calls from the reads in MiXCR, one entry per CDR3 protein. The sample has 400,000 to 600,000 distinct CDR3 sequences; approximately 33% are singletons. The TCR was taken from a human donor with aplastic anemia. The chain recombines TRBV3-1 with TRBJ2-6, with TRBD2 matching 9 bases. Sequenced: sorted CD4+, CD8+, or CD8+CD57+ T cells (not recorded which) from PBMCs. The CDR3: CASSPRGTSFSGANVLTF. CDR3 sequence (DNA): TGTGCCAGCAGCCCAAGAGGGACTAGCTTTTCTGGGGCCAACGTCCTGACTTTC. The full variable domain, completed using reference TRBV3-1 and TRBJ2-6, is DTAVSQTPKYLVTQMGNDKSIKCEQNLGHDTMYWYKQDSKKFLKIMFSYNNKELIINETVPNRFSPKSPDKAHLNLHINSLELGDSAVYFCASSPRGTSFSGANVLTFGAGSRLTVL.